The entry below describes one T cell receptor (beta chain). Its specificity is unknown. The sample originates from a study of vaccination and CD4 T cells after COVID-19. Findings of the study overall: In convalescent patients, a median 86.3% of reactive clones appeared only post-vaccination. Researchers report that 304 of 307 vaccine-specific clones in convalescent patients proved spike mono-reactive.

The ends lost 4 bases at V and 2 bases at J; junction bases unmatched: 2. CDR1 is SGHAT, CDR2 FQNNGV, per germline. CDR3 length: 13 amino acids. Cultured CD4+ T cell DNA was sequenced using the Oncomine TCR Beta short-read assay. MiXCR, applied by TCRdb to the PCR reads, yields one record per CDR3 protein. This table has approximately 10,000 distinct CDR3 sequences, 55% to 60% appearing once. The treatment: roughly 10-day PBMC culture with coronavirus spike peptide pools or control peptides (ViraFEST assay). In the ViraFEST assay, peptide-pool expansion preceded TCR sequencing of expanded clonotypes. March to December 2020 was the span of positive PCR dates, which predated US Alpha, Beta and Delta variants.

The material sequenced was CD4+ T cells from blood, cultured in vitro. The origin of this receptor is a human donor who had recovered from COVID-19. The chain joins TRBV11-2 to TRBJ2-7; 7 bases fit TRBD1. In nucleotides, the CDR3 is TGTGCCAGCAGCTCGACAGGGCCCTACGAGCAGTACTTC. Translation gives CASSSTGPYEQYF. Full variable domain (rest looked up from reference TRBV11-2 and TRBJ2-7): EAGVAQSPRYKIIEKRQSVAFWCNPISGHATLYWYQQILGQGPKLLIQFQNNGVVDDSQLPKDRFSAERLKGVDSTLKIQPAKLEDSAVYLCASSSTGPYEQYFGPGTRLTVT.